These 32 T cell receptor beta chains were sequenced from one sample in a study of blood T cell repertoires in COVID-19. Profiled with immunoSEQ multiplex PCR; TCRdb holds only in-frame clones, not every one. This sample has about 300,000 clones, with 75% to 90% found just once. The sequencing sample was made of peripheral blood. Receptors originate from a woman between 50 and 59 years old with COVID-19, enrolled during active disease.

In its sample, this clone was seen a few times. The V gene is TRBV19, the J gene TRBJ2-2; 9 nucleotides match TRBD2. After removal of 5 bases from V and 4 bases from J, the junction contained 11 bases not matched to a gene. This CDR3 is built from 17 residues. Germline CDR1 LNHDA, CDR2 SQIVND (reference sequence). In DNA, the CDR3 is TGTGCCAGTAGTGCCTCGATAGCGGGAGCTATCACCGGGGAGCTGTTTTTT. Translated: CASSASIAGAITGELFF.

This sequence joins TRBV7-6 and TRBJ1-6, with 12 bases aligning to TRBD1. The CDR3 covers 16 residues. Germline CDR1 reads SGHVS; CDR2 reads FNYEAQ. V dropped 3 bases and J dropped 8; count of bases not matched to a gene: 5. In nucleotides, the CDR3 is TGTGCCAGCAGCTTCGGGGACAGGGGGCGGGATTCACCCCTCCACTTT. Amino acid sequence: CASSFGDRGRDSPLHF.

This chain uses TRBV6-2 or TRBV6-3 with TRBJ1-2, with D perhaps TRBD1 (6 bases). The CDR3 loop spans 13 amino acids. V lost 6 bases and J lost 4, with 12 bases in between. Germline loops: CDR1 MNHEY, CDR2 SVGEGT. The CDR3 DNA reads as TGTGCCAGCAGCCCCGGACAGTCCTATGGCTACACCTTC. Translating gives CASSPGQSYGYTF.

This chain uses TRBV4-1 with TRBJ1-4; no definite D call. The germline V gene has CDR1 MGHRA and CDR2 YSYEKL. The CDR3 consists of 13 residues. V dropped 2 bases and J dropped 10 bases, with 11 bases sitting between them. CDR3 loop: CASSQPLAGKLFF. CDR3 DNA: TGCGCCAGCAGCCAACCCCTGGCTGGAAAACTGTTTTTT.

The gene calls are TRBV3-1 (or the pseudogene TRBV3-2) and TRBJ2-7, with 9 nucleotides matching TRBD2. CDR1 LGHDT and CDR2 YNNKEL come from the germline V gene (reference sequence). V lost 4 bases, J lost 4 bases, and 5 bases stayed unmatched. CDR3 size: 14 residues. CDR3 in amino acids: CASSRSGRSYEQYF. CDR3 coding DNA: TGTGCCAGCAGCCGTAGCGGGAGATCTTACGAGCAGTACTTC.

The chain links TRBV19 to TRBJ1-5; unclear D gene. Germline loops: CDR1 LNHDA, CDR2 SQIVND (reference sequence). This CDR3 is built from 13 residues. Trimming pared 7 bases from V and 4 bases from J, leaving 11 bases between. CDR3 sequence (DNA): TGTGCCAGTAAATTAGCGGGTAATCAGCCCCAGCATTTT. This translates into CASKLAGNQPQHF. Full variable domain (missing parts from reference TRBV19 and TRBJ1-5): DGGITQSPKYLFRKEGQNVTLSCEQNLNHDAMYWYRQDPGQGLRLIYYSQIVNDFQKGDIAEGYSVSREKKESFPLTVTSAQKNPTAFYLCASKLAGNQPQHFGDGTRLSIL.

CDR3 nucleotide sequence: TGTGCCACCAGCAGAGCGTCGTCGCTAGCGGGAGGGAGAGAGACCCAGTACTTC. It codes for CATSRASSLAGGRETQYF. The chain combines TRBV15 with TRBJ2-5; 12 bases align to TRBD2. The germline V gene has CDR1 LNHNV and CDR2 YYDKDF (reference sequence). Trimming removed 1 base from V and 4 bases from J; junction bases left unmatched: 10. The CDR3 has 18 amino acids.

This chain connects TRBV4-1 to TRBJ2-1; TRBD2 aligns across 9 bases. The V gene end was trimmed by 2 bases and the J gene end by 8 bases; junction bases not matched to a gene: 13. The CDR3 sequence is 17 residues long. Germline V gene lookup returns CDR1 MGHRA and CDR2 YSYEKL. CDR3 DNA sequence: TGCGCCAGCAGCCAAAGGGGCGGGAGGGCCGCGGGCTATGAGCAGTTCTTC. Translated: CASSQRGGRAAGYEQFF.

J is TRBJ2-7 and V is TRBV15; the match to TRBD2 covers 11 bases. The length of the CDR3 is 14 residues. Trimming at V came to 4 bases and at J to 5 bases, leaving 4 bases not matched to a gene. Germline V gene lookup returns CDR1 LNHNV and CDR2 YYDKDF (reference sequence). CDR3 sequence reads: CATSIRLAGNEQYF. The CDR3 DNA reads TGTGCCACCAGCATACGACTAGCGGGGAACGAGCAGTACTTC.

The V and J genes are TRBV29-1 and TRBJ1-2, with 11 bases matching TRBD1. Germline V gives CDR1 SQVTM, CDR2 ANQGSEA. V shed 5 bases, J shed 4 bases, and the junction held 3 bases outside the gene matches. CDR3 length equals 13 residues. CDR3 loop: CSVRDRGGYGYTF. As DNA, the CDR3 is TGCAGCGTTCGGGACAGGGGGGGCTATGGCTACACCTTC.

DNA of the CDR3: TGCAGCGTTGGGGGGGGGCGATCATATGGCTACACCTTC. Translating it yields CSVGGGRSYGYTF. This chain uses TRBV29-1 with TRBJ1-2; TRBD1 might be the D (6 bases). The CDR3 extends over 13 amino acids. V was shortened by 4 bases and J by 5 bases, with 14 bases between the two germline ends. Germline CDR1 SQVTM, CDR2 ANQGSEA.

The chain couples TRBV7-9 to TRBJ1-2; 7 bases fit TRBD1. Looked up from germline, CDR1 is SEHNR and CDR2 is FQNEAQ (reference sequence). The CDR3 is 14 amino acids. V lost 7 bases and J lost 2; bases outside the gene matches: 7. CDR3 protein: CASKFAGGNYGYTF. The DNA for the CDR3 is TGTGCCAGCAAATTTGCAGGGGGGAACTATGGCTACACCTTC. Full variable domain (remainder filled in from reference TRBV7-9 and TRBJ1-2): DTGVSQNPRHKITKRGQNVTFRCDPISEHNRLYWYRQTLGQGPEFLTYFQNEAQLEKSRLLSDRFSAERPKGSFSTLEIQRTEQGDSAMYLCASKFAGGNYGYTFGSGTRLTVV.

The rearrangement joins TRBV24-1 to TRBJ2-1; 8 bases fit TRBD2. The CDR3 totals 16 residues. Germline trimming cut 4 bases from V and 2 bases from J; bases unmatched to any gene: 6. The germline V gene has CDR1 KGHDR and CDR2 SFDVKD. The CDR3 DNA reads as TGTGCCACCAGTGACATGAGCGGGAGAGCCTACAATGAGCAGTTCTTC. Its protein is CATSDMSGRAYNEQFF.

The chain employs TRBV7-9 and TRBJ1-2, with D unresolved. Trimming left V 5 bases short and J 1 base short, with 11 bases between. From germline, CDR1 is SEHNR and CDR2 FQNEAQ (reference sequence). The length of the CDR3 is 14 residues. The CDR3 region has the DNA TGTGCCAGCAGCCCGGAGCCCGATAACTATGGCTACACCTTC. It codes for CASSPEPDNYGYTF. The entire variable domain, with the rest obtained from reference TRBV7-9 and TRBJ1-2, is as follows: DTGVSQNPRHKITKRGQNVTFRCDPISEHNRLYWYRQTLGQGPEFLTYFQNEAQLEKSRLLSDRFSAERPKGSFSTLEIQRTEQGDSAMYLCASSPEPDNYGYTFGSGTRLTVV.

The J gene is TRBJ2-1, the V gene TRBV7-2; the match to TRBD2 covers 12 bases. This CDR3 has 15 residues. With V trimmed by 5 bases and J by 6 bases, 5 bases remained unmatched. Germline CDR1 SGHTA, CDR2 FQGNSA. The CDR3 coding sequence is TGTGCCAGCAGCCATCGACTAGCGGGAGCCAATGAGCAGTTCTTC. It translates to CASSHRLAGANEQFF.

The chain uses TRBV19 and TRBJ1-4; D is unclear. Between the trimmed V and J ends, which lost 5 bases and 0 bases, there was a span of 13 bases. This CDR3 comprises 16 residues. Germline lookup yields CDR1 LNHDA and CDR2 SQIVND (reference sequence). The CDR3 DNA reads as TGTGCCAGTAGTGGGCTTTACCTGACAACTAATGAAAAACTGTTTTTT. Amino acids: CASSGLYLTTNEKLFF.

The rearrangement uses TRBV29-1 and TRBJ2-1; no clear D. V was trimmed by 4 bases and J by 5 bases, leaving 9 bases between them. CDR1 and CDR2 (germline): SQVTM, ANQGSEA. The CDR3 consists of 12 residues. In DNA form, the CDR3 reads TGCAGCGTTGGACTTCCGAACAATGAGCAGTTCTTC. Protein sequence: CSVGLPNNEQFF.

The J gene is TRBJ2-3, the V gene TRBV5-6; D possibly corresponds to TRBD2 (6 bases). Per germline, CDR1 SGHDT and CDR2 YYEEEE. V was shortened by 4 bases and J by 7 bases, with 13 bases between the two germline ends. The CDR3 runs to 13 residues. The CDR3 sequence is CASSRGGGNTQYF. Written as DNA, the CDR3 is TGTGCCAGCAGCCGGGGAGGAGGAAATACGCAGTATTTT.

This chain uses TRBV27 with TRBJ2-1; 7 bases line up with TRBD2. CDR3 size: 15 residues. Trimming removed 2 bases from V and 4 bases from J; junction bases left unmatched: 5. Germline-derived CDR1 and CDR2 are MNHEY and SMNVEV (reference sequence). The CDR3 sequence is CASSLGGGPYNEQFF. CDR3 coding DNA: TGTGCCAGCAGTTTAGGGGGAGGGCCTTACAATGAGCAGTTCTTC.

The gene calls are TRBV5-1 and TRBJ1-2, with TRBD1 matching 7 bases. Per germline, CDR1 SGHRS and CDR2 YFSETQ. The V segment lost 4 bases and the J segment 3 bases; nucleotides outside the gene matches: 3. This CDR3 is built from 13 residues. The CDR3 nucleotides are TGCGCCAGCAGCGCAACAGGGGACTATGGCTACACCTTC. It yields the protein CASSATGDYGYTF.

This clone has a handful of counts. This sequence joins TRBV18 and TRBJ1-2; D is unresolved. Germline V gene data show CDR1 as KGHSH and CDR2 as LQKENI. The germline V and J ends were trimmed by 1 base and 4 bases, with 13 bases remaining between them. The CDR3 runs to 15 residues. CDR3 sequence: CASSPLPDGLYGYTF. The DNA for the CDR3 is TGTGCCAGCTCACCACTCCCTGACGGACTCTATGGCTACACCTTC. Complete variable domain (other parts from reference TRBV18 and TRBJ1-2): NAGVMQNPRHLVRRRGQEARLRCSPMKGHSHVYWYRQLPEEGLKFMVYLQKENIIDESGMPKERFSAEFPKEGPSILRIQQVVRGDSAAYFCASSPLPDGLYGYTFGSGTRLTVV.

The rearrangement links TRBV5-1 to TRBJ2-1; D remains ambiguous. Germline loops: CDR1 SGHRS, CDR2 YFSETQ. There are 16 residues in the CDR3. V dropped 1 base and J dropped 1 base, with 12 bases sitting between them. This CDR3 reads CASSLLGTLSYNEQFF. CDR3 in DNA: TGCGCCAGCAGCTTGTTGGGCACCTTATCCTACAATGAGCAGTTCTTC.

The chain employs TRBV11-2 and TRBJ2-3, with 9 positions matching TRBD2. With 6 bases clipped from V and 3 bases from J, the junction kept 7 bases outside the gene matches. This CDR3 contains 15 residues. In germline, CDR1 is SGHAT, CDR2 FQNNGV. The CDR3 sequence: CASSLSGSRTDTQYF. CDR3 DNA: TGTGCCAGCAGTCTTAGCGGGAGTAGGACAGATACGCAGTATTTT. The complete variable domain, with remaining parts taken from reference TRBV11-2 and TRBJ2-3, reads EAGVAQSPRYKIIEKRQSVAFWCNPISGHATLYWYQQILGQGPKLLIQFQNNGVVDDSQLPKDRFSAERLKGVDSTLKIQPAKLEDSAVYLCASSLSGSRTDTQYFGPGTRLTVL.

V usage is TRBV4-2 and J usage is TRBJ1-1, with a tentative D call TRBD1 (6 bases). V shed 6 bases and J shed 6 bases, with 8 bases lying between them. The CDR3 spans 11 residues. Germline CDR1 reads LGHNA; CDR2 reads YNFKEQ. The DNA for the CDR3 is TGTGCCAGCAGTACAGGGTCTGAAGCTTTCTTT. Amino acid sequence: CASSTGSEAFF.

V gene TRBV19 combines with J gene TRBJ2-7; 8 bases fit TRBD2. This CDR3 is 15 amino acids long. From germline, CDR1 is LNHDA and CDR2 SQIVND (reference sequence). The V segment lost 7 bases and the J segment 1 base; nucleotides outside the gene matches: 9. DNA of the CDR3: TGTGCCAGTACCTCGCACCGCGGGGGGTCCTACGAGCAGTACTTC. This sequence encodes CASTSHRGGSYEQYF.

The genes are TRBV19 and TRBJ2-7, with 9 bases identical to TRBD1. The CDR3 totals 13 residues. V was clipped by 8 bases and J by 2 bases; unmatched bases: 4. The germline V gene has CDR1 LNHDA and CDR2 SQIVND (reference sequence). CDR3: CASSGTGTYEQYF. In nucleotides, the CDR3 is TGTGCCAGTTCGGGGACAGGGACCTACGAGCAGTACTTC. The full variable domain, rest sourced from reference TRBV19 and TRBJ2-7, is DGGITQSPKYLFRKEGQNVTLSCEQNLNHDAMYWYRQDPGQGLRLIYYSQIVNDFQKGDIAEGYSVSREKKESFPLTVTSAQKNPTAFYLCASSGTGTYEQYFGPGTRLTVT.

This chain links TRBV2 with TRBJ2-7; D is perhaps TRBD2 (5 bases). The CDR3 runs 12 residues. The germline CDR1 and CDR2 sequences are SNHLY and FYNNEI. Trimming took off 6 bases at V and 6 bases at J, with 12 bases between the two ends. This CDR3 is CASSERVGEQYF. For the CDR3, the DNA is TGTGCCAGCAGCGAGAGGGTGGGCGAGCAGTACTTC. Combining the CDR3 with reference TRBV2 and TRBJ2-7 gives the whole variable domain EPEVTQTPSHQVTQMGQEVILRCVPISNHLYFYWYRQILGQKVEFLVSFYNNEISEKSEIFDDQFSVERPDGSNFTLKIRSTKLEDSAMYFCASSERVGEQYFGPGTRLTVT.

The chain carries TRBV18 and TRBJ1-1; D perhaps matches TRBD1 (6 bases). The V gene's germline CDR1 is KGHSH and CDR2 LQKENI. The V end lost 2 bases, the J end lost 7 bases, and 14 bases lay between the germline ends. This CDR3 is 14 amino acids long. CDR3 loop: CASSPDQGTSEAFF. CDR3 in DNA: TGTGCCAGCTCACCAGACCAAGGGACAAGTGAAGCTTTCTTT.

J is TRBJ2-3 and V is TRBV6-5; possibly TRBD1 for D (5 bases). The CDR3 runs to 13 residues. Per the germline V gene, CDR1 is MNHEY and CDR2 is SVGAGI. With 6 bases removed from V and 7 bases from J, the gap between germline ends came to 14 bases. The CDR3 DNA follows: TGTGCCAGCAGGCAGGGTGGTTTGTATACGCAGTATTTT. Protein product: CASRQGGLYTQYF.

CDR3 nucleotide sequence: TGTGCCTGTACGGGACAGGGGAATTCACCCCTCCACTTT. Its protein is CACTGQGNSPLHF. The V call is TRBV30, the J call TRBJ1-6; TRBD1 matches 10 bases. Germline loops: CDR1 GTSNPN, CDR2 SVGIG (reference sequence). The CDR3 sequence is 13 residues long. J lost 7 bases, V lost 6 bases, and 3 bases had no gene match.

The gene calls are TRBV7-9 and TRBJ2-7, with 7 bases aligning to TRBD2. CDR1 SEHNR and CDR2 FQNEAQ come from the germline V gene (reference sequence). The CDR3 covers 15 residues. Trimming took 0 bases from V and 2 from J; bases not matched to a gene: 4. The CDR3 bases are TGTGCCAGCAGCTTAGCGCAGGGACTAACCTACGAGCAGTACTTC. Translated: CASSLAQGLTYEQYF.

This clone was observed a single time. The chain is built from TRBV6-5 and TRBJ2-5; D may be TRBD2 (7 bases). V was trimmed by 6 bases and J by 5 bases, leaving 19 bases between them. From germline, CDR1 is MNHEY and CDR2 SVGAGI. CDR3 length: 15 residues. DNA of the CDR3: TGTGCCAGCAGAGTGGGTCGCGGGGGCTCGGAGACCCAGTACTTC. Protein product: CASRVGRGGSETQYF.